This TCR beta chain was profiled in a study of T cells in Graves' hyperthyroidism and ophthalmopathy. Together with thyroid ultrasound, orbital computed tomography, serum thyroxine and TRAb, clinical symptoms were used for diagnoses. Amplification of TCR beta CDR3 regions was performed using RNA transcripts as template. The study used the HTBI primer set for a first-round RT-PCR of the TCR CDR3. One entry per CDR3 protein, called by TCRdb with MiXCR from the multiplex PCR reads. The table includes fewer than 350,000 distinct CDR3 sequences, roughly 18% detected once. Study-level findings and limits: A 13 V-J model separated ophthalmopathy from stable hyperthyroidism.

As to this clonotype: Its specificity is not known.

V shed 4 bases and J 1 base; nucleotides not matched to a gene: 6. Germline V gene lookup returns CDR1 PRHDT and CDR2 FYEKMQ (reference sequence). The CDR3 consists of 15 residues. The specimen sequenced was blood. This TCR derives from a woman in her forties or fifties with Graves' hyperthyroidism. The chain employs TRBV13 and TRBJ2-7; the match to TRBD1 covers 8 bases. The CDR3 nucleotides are TGTGCCAGCAGCTCCCCGGGACAGGCATCCTACGAGCAGTACTTC. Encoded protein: CASSSPGQASYEQYF.